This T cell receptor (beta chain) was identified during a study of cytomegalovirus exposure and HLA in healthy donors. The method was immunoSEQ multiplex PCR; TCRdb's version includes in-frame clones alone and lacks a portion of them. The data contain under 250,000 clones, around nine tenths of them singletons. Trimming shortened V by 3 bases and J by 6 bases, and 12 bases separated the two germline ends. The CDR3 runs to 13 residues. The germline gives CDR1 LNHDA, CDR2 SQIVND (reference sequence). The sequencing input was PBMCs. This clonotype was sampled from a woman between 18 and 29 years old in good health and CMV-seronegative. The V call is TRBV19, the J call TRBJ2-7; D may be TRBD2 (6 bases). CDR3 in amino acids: CASSIGGRGEQYF. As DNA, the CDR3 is TGTGCCAGTAGTATCGGAGGGCGTGGCGAGCAGTACTTC. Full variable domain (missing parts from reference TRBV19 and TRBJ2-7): DGGITQSPKYLFRKEGQNVTLSCEQNLNHDAMYWYRQDPGQGLRLIYYSQIVNDFQKGDIAEGYSVSREKKESFPLTVTSAQKNPTAFYLCASSIGGRGEQYFGPGTRLTVT.